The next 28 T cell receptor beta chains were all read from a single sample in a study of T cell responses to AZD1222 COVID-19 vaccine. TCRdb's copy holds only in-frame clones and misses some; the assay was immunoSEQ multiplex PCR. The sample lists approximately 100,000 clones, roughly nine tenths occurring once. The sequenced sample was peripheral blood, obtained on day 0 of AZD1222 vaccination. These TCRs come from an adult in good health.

CDR3 bases: TGTGCCAGCAGCTATTCGACGTGGAACACCGGGGAGCTGTTTTTT. It translates to CASSYSTWNTGELFF. This rearrangement joins TRBV7-6 to TRBJ2-2; no definite D call. This CDR3 has 15 amino acids. V was cut by 4 bases and J by 1 base, with 10 bases left in between. CDR1 is SGHVS, CDR2 FNYEAQ, per germline.

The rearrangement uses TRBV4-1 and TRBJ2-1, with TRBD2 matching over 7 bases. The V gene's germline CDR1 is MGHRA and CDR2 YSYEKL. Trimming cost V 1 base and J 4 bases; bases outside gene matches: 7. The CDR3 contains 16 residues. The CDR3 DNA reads TGCGCCAGCAGCCAAGTACGGCTAGCGGTTTACAATGAGCAGTTCTTC. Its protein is CASSQVRLAVYNEQFF.

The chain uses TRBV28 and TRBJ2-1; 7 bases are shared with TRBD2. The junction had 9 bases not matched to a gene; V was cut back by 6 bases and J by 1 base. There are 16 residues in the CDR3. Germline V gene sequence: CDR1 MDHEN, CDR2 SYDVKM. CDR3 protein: CASSPQAGISYNEQFF. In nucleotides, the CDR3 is TGTGCCAGCAGCCCCCAAGCGGGGATATCCTACAATGAGCAGTTCTTC.

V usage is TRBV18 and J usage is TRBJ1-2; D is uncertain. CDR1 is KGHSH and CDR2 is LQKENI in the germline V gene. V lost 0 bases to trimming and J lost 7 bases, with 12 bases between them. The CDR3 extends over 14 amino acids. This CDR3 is CASSPPTGVGGYTF. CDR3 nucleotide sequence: TGTGCCAGCTCACCACCAACCGGGGTGGGTGGCTACACCTTC.

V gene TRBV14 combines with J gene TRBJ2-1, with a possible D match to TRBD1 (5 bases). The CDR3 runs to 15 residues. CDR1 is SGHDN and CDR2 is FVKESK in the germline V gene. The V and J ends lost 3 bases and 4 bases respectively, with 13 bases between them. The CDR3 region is CASSHGATDYNEQFF. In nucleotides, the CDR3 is TGTGCCAGCAGCCACGGCGCGACAGATTACAATGAGCAGTTCTTC.

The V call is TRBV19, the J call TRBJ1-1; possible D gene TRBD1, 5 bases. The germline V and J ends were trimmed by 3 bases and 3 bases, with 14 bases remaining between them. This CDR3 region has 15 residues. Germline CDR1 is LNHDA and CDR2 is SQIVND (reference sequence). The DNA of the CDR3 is TGTGCCAGTAGTATTCCGACAGCTAACTACACTGAAGCTTTCTTT. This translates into CASSIPTANYTEAFF.

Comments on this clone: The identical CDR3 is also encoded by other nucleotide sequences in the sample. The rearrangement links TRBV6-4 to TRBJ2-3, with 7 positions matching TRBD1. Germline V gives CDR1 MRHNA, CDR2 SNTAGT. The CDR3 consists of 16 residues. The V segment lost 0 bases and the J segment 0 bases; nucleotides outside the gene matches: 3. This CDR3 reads CASSDSAGGSTDTQYF. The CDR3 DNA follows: TGTGCCAGCAGTGACTCGGCAGGGGGAAGCACAGATACGCAGTATTTT.

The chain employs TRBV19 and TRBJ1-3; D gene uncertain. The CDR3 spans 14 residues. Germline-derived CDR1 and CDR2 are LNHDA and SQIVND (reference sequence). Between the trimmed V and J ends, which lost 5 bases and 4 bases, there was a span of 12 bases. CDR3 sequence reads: CASSEVGRGNTIYF. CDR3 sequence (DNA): TGTGCCAGTAGTGAGGTTGGGAGAGGAAACACCATATATTTT. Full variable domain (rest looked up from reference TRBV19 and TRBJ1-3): DGGITQSPKYLFRKEGQNVTLSCEQNLNHDAMYWYRQDPGQGLRLIYYSQIVNDFQKGDIAEGYSVSREKKESFPLTVTSAQKNPTAFYLCASSEVGRGNTIYFGEGSWLTVV.

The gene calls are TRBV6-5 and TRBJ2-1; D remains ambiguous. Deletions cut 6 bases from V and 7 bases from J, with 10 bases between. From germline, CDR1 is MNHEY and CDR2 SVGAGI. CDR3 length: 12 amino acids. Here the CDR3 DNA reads TGTGCCAGCAGCCGCAAATGGAATGAGCAGTTCTTC. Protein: CASSRKWNEQFF.

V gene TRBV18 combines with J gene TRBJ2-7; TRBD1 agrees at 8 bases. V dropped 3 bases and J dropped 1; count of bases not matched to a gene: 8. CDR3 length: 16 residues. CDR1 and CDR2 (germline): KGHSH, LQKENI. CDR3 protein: CASSPLRNRGSYEQYF. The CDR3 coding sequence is TGTGCCAGCTCACCGCTACGTAACAGGGGGTCCTACGAGCAGTACTTC.

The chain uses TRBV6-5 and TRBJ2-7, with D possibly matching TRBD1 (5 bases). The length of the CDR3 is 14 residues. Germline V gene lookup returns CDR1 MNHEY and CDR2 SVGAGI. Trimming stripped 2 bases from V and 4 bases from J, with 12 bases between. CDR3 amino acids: CASSYRQTEYEQYF. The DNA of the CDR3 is TGTGCCAGCAGTTACCGCCAGACAGAGTACGAGCAGTACTTC.

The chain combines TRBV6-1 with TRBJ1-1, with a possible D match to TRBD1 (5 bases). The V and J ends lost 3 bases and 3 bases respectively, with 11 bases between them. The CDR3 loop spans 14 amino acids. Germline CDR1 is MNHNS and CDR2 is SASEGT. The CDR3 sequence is CASSDRGLYTEAFF. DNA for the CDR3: TGTGCCAGCAGTGATAGGGGTTTATACACTGAAGCTTTCTTT.

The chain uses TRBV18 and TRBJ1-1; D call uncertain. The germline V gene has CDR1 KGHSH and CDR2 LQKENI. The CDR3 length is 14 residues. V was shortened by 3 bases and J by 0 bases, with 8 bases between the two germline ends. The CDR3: CASSPREVNTEAFF. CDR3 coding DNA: TGTGCCAGCTCACCCCGAGAAGTGAACACTGAAGCTTTCTTT.

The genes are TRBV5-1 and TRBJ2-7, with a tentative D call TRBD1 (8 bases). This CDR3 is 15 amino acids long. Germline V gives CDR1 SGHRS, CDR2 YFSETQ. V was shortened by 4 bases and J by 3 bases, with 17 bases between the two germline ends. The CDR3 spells CASSATGGVNYEQYF. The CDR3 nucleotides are TGCGCCAGCAGCGCCACAGGGGGGGTGAACTACGAGCAGTACTTC. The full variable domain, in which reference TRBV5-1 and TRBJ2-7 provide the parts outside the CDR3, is KAGVTQTPRYLIKTRGQQVTLSCSPISGHRSVSWYQQTPGQGLQFLFEYFSETQRNKGNFPGRFSGRQFSNSRSEMNVSTLELGDSALYLCASSATGGVNYEQYFGPGTRLTVT.

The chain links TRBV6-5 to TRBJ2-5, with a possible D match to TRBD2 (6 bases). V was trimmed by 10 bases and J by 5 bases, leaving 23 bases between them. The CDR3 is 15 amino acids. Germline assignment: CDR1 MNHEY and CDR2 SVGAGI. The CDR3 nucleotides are TGTGCCACGGGGGTGGTAGGGACCAGGAGGGAGACCCAGTACTTC. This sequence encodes CATGVVGTRRETQYF.

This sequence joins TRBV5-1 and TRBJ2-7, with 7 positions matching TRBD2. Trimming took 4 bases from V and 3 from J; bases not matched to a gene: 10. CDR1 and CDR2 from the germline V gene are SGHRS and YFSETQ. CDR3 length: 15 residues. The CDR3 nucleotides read TGCGCCAGCAGCACTATACAGCCGGGAGGCTACGAGCAGTACTTC. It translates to CASSTIQPGGYEQYF.

This CDR3 is CSVEPGAGTEAFF. CDR3 bases: TGCAGCGTTGAACCCGGGGCAGGGACTGAAGCTTTCTTT. The chain employs TRBV29-1 and TRBJ1-1, with D perhaps TRBD1 (5 bases). CDR1 is SQVTM and CDR2 is ANQGSEA in the germline V gene. The V and J ends lost 2 bases and 5 bases respectively, with 12 bases between them. The CDR3 is 13 amino acids.

Written as DNA, the CDR3 is TGTGCCAGTAGTATCCCGGACAGGGAAGGTGGGACTGAAGCTTTCTTT. It specifies CASSIPDREGGTEAFF. This chain joins TRBV19 and TRBJ1-1; 8 bases are a match to TRBD1. The germline V gene encodes CDR1 LNHDA and CDR2 SQIVND (reference sequence). V lost 3 bases, J lost 5 bases, and 11 bases stayed unmatched. The CDR3 covers 16 residues.

CDR3 in DNA: TGTGCCTGGAGCTACATTACAGGGTTTGGCTACACCTTC. This translates into CAWSYITGFGYTF. The chain links TRBV30 to TRBJ1-2; weak D call: TRBD1 (6 bases). The V end was cut by 3 bases, the J end by 7 bases, with 15 bases between. The germline V gene has CDR1 GTSNPN and CDR2 SVGIG (reference sequence). CDR3 length equals 13 residues.

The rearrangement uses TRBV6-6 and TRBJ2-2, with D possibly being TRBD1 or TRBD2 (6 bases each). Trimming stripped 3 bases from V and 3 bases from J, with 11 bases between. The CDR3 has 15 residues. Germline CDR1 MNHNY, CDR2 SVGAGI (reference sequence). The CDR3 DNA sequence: TGTGCCAGCAGTTATGGGGGGCTTGACACCGGGGAGCTGTTTTTT. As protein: CASSYGGLDTGELFF.

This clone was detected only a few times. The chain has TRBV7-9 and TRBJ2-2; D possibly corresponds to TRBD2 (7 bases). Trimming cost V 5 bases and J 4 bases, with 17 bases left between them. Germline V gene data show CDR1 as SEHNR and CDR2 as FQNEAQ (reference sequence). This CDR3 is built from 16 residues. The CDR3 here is CASSLVGGRGTGELFF. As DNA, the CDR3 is TGTGCCAGCAGCCTCGTCGGGGGGCGCGGCACCGGGGAGCTGTTTTTT. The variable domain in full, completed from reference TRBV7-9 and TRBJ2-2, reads DTGVSQNPRHKITKRGQNVTFRCDPISEHNRLYWYRQTLGQGPEFLTYFQNEAQLEKSRLLSDRFSAERPKGSFSTLEIQRTEQGDSAMYLCASSLVGGRGTGELFFGEGSRLTVL.

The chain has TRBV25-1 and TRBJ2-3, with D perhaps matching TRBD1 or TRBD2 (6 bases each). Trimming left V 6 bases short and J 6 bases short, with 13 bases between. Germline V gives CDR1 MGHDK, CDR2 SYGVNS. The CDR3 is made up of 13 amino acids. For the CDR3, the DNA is TGTGCCAGCAGAGGGGGGACGGGGGATACGCAGTATTTT. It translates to CASRGGTGDTQYF.

The CDR3 region has the DNA TGTGCCAGCAGTCAGACAGGGAATTGGGAGACCCAGTACTTC. Its translation: CASSQTGNWETQYF. The chain links TRBV6-2 or TRBV6-3 to TRBJ2-5, with 7 positions matching TRBD1. The CDR3 has 14 amino acids. CDR1 MNHEY and CDR2 SVGEGT come from the germline V gene. After removal of 5 bases from V and 5 bases from J, the junction contained 8 bases not matched to a gene.

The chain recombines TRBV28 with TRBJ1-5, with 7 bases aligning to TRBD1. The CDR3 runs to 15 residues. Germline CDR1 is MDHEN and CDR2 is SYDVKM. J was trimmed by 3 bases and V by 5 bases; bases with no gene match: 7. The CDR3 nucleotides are TGTGCCAGCAGTCCACAGGGGACGGCCAATCAGCCCCAGCATTTT. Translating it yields CASSPQGTANQPQHF. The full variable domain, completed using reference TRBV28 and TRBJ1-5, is DVKVTQSSRYLVKRTGEKVFLECVQDMDHENMFWYRQDPGLGLRLIYFSYDVKMKEKGDIPEGYSVSREKKERFSLILESASTNQTSMYLCASSPQGTANQPQHFGDGTRLSIL.

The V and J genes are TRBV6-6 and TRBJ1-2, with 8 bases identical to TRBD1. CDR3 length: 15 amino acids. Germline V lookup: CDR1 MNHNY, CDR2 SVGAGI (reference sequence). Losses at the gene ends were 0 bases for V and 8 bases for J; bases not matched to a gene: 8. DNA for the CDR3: TGTGCCAGCAGTTACTCCGACAGGGGAGGAGGGGGCTACACCTTC. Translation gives CASSYSDRGGGGYTF.

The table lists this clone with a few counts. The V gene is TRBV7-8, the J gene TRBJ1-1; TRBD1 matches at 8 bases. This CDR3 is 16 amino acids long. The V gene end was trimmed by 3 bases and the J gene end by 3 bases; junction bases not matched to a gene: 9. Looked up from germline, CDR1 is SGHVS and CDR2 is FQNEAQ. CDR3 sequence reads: CASSFGQGIRYTEAFF. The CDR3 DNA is TGTGCCAGCAGCTTCGGACAGGGCATAAGGTACACTGAAGCTTTCTTT.

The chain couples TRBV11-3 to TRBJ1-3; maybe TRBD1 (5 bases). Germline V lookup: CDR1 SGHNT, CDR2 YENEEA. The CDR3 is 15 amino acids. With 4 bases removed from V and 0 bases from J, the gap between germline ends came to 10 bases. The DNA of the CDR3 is TGTGCCAGCAGCTCGGGACGGGACTCTGGAAACACCATATATTTT. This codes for CASSSGRDSGNTIYF.

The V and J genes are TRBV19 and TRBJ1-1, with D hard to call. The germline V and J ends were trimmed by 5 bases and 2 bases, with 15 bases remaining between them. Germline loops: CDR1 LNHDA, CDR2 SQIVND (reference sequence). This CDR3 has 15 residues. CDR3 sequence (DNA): TGTGCCAGTAGTGAGCAGTCAAGAGATAACACTGAAGCTTTCTTT. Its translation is CASSEQSRDNTEAFF.